The entry that follows covers one TCR beta chain sequence. Its antigen remains unknown. The data derive from a study of blood T cells in healthy people across ages. Overall study context: Template switching caught about one barcoded beta molecule for each two T cells.

Then a second PCR, running about 7 to 11 cycles, was carried out with a sample-barcoded 5' primer and a J-beta primer mix. One entry per CDR3 protein results from TCRdb running MiXCR on the 5' RACE reads. The sample contains fewer than 1.5 million distinct CDR3 sequences, approximately 42% of which appear only once. Each of the donors had 9 to 10 milliliters of peripheral blood drawn into EDTA-treated Vacutainer tubes. The study, taken as a whole, reports: Whereas aged donors had fewer naive CD4+ cells, long-lived donors had more of them and higher diversity. Conclusively comparing naive with antigen-experienced cells was impossible with unsorted PBMCs.

The CDR3 contains 14 residues. Between the trimmed V and J ends, which lost 5 bases and 6 bases, there was a span of 14 bases. Per the germline V gene, CDR1 is PRHDT and CDR2 is FYEKMQ (reference sequence). This TCR came from a woman aged 18-29 years in good health. Material: blood. This chain connects TRBV13 to TRBJ1-5; weak D call: TRBD1 (6 bases). CDR3 coding DNA: TGTGCCAGCAGCCAGGGGTTAGAGGGTCAGCCCCAGCATTTT. Residues: CASSQGLEGQPQHF.